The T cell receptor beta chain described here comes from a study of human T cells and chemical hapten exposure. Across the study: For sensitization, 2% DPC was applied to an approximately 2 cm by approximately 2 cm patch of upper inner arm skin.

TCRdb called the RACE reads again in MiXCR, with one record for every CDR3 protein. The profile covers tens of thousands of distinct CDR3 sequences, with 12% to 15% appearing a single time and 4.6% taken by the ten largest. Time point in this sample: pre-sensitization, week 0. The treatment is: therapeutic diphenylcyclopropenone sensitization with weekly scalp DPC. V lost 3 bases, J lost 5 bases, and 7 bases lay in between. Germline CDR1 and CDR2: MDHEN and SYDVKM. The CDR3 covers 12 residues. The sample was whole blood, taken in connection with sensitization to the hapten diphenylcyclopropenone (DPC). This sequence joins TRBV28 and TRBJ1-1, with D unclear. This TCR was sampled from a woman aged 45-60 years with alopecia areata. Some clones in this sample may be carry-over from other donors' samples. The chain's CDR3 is CASSLRGTEAFF. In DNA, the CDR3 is TGTGCCAGCAGTTTGCGGGGTACTGAAGCTTTCTTT.